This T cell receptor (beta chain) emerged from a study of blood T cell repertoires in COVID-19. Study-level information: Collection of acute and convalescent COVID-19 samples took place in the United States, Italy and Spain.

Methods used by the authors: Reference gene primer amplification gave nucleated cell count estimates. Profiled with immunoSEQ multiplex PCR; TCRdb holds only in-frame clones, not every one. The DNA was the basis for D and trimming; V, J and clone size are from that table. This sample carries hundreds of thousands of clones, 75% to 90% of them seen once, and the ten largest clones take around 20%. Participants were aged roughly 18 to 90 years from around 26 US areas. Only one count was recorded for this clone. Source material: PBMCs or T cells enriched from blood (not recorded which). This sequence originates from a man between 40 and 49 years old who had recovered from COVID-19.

CDR3 protein: CASSQVLSGNTIYF. The CDR3 region has the DNA TGTGCCAGCAGCCAAGTACTCTCTGGAAACACCATATATTTT. This chain links TRBV3-1 (or the pseudogene TRBV3-2) with TRBJ1-3, with D unclear. Trimming took off 1 base at V and 0 bases at J, with 4 bases between the two ends. There are 14 residues in the CDR3. Germline V CDR1 and CDR2: LGHDT, YNNKEL (reference sequence).